This T cell receptor beta chain was captured by sequencing in a study of T cells in Graves' hyperthyroidism and ophthalmopathy. TCR beta CDR3 sequences were amplified from RNA transcripts. A set of HTBI primers served as the primers for a first-round RT-PCR of the TCR CDR3. Each CDR3 protein is one row after TCRdb ran MiXCR on the multiplex PCR reads. The sample includes 450,000 to 700,000 distinct CDR3 sequences, around 46% of them seen just once. This clonotype has at least ten counts. No antigen is known for it. Orbital computed tomography, thyroid ultrasound, serum thyroxine and TRAb, and clinical symptoms together informed the diagnoses. The CDR3 consists of 13 residues. Germline V CDR1 and CDR2: LNHNV, YYDKDF (reference sequence). V was pared by 4 bases and J by 6 bases, with 12 bases between. Study observations and caveats: Classification by a 13 V-J model distinguished ophthalmopathy from stable hyperthyroidism. Ophthalmopathy prediction by the model preceded onset by a median approximately 6.9 months. Within blood appeared most thyroid clonotypes that had expanded above 0.001.

The chain carries TRBV15 and TRBJ1-1; no reliable D call. The receptor comes from an adult woman with Graves' disease, either hyperthyroidism or ophthalmopathy (not recorded which). The sequencing input was peripheral blood or thyroid tissue (not recorded which). CDR3: CATSINLRAEAFF. In DNA form, the CDR3 reads TGTGCCACCAGCATAAACTTAAGGGCTGAAGCTTTCTTT.